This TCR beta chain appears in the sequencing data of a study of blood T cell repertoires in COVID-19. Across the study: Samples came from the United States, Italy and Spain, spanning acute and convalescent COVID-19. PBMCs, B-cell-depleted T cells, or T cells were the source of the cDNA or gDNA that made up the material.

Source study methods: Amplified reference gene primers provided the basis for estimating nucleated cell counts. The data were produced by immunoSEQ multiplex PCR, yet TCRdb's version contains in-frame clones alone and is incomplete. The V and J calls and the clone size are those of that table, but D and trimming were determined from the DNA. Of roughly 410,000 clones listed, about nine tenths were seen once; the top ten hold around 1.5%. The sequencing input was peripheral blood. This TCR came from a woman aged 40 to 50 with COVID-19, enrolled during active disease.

The CDR3 is CAISRLAGALTNSTDTQYF. Here the CDR3 DNA reads TGTGCCATCAGTCGACTAGCGGGGGCCCTTACTAATAGCACAGATACGCAGTATTTT. The V gene is TRBV10-3, the J gene TRBJ2-3; 12 bases align to TRBD2. V lost 5 bases, J lost 0 bases, and 12 bases stayed unmatched. This CDR3 has 19 amino acids. CDR1 is ENHRY and CDR2 is SYGVKD in the germline V gene.